Given below is one T cell receptor (beta chain) in context. Sequencing was performed with immunoSEQ multiplex PCR; in TCRdb, only in-frame clones are kept and a portion is missing. The sample shows 260,000 or so clones, roughly 91% of them seen only once. This record belongs to a study of cytomegalovirus exposure and HLA in healthy donors. The CDR3 spans 15 residues. Germline V CDR1 and CDR2: SGHAT, FQNNGV. Trimming took off 5 bases at V and 2 bases at J, with 15 bases between the two ends. Specimen: PBMCs. The TCR originated in a woman in her 30s in good health and CMV-seronegative. The chain links TRBV11-2 to TRBJ2-5, with D possibly being TRBD1 or TRBD2 (5 bases each). The DNA for the CDR3 is TGTGCCAGCAGCCTCATCCGTGGGGGACAAGAGACCCAGTACTTC. Protein: CASSLIRGGQETQYF.